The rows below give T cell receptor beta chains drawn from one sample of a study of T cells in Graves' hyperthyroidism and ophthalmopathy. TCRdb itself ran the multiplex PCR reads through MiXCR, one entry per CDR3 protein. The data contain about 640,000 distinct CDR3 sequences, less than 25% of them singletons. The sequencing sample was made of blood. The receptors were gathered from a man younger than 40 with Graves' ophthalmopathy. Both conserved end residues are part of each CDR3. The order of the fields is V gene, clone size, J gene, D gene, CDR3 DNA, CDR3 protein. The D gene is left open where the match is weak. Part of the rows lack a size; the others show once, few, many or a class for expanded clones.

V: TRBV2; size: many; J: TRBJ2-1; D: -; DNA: TGTGCCAGCAGTGAGAGCGGGCCCAGCTCCTACAATGAGCAGTTCTTC; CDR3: CASSESGPSSYNEQFF
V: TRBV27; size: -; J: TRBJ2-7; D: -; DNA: TGTGCCAGCAGTACCCCCGGGACCCACCGGTACGAGCAGTACTTC; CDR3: CASSTPGTHRYEQYF
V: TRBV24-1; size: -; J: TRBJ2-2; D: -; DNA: TGTGCCACCAGTGAGGAGAACACCGGGGAGCTGTTTTTT; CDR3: CATSEENTGELFF
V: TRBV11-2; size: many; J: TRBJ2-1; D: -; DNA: TGTGCCAGCAGCAACACCGAACGGGCCGTATATGGGAACAATGAGCAGTTCTTC; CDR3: CASSNTERAVYGNNEQFF
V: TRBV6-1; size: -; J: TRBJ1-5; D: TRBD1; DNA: TGTGCCAGCAGTGAGAGACACAGGGGCGGCAATCAGCCCCAGCATTTT; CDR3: CASSERHRGGNQPQHF
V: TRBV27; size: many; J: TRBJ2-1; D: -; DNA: TGTGCCAGCGGATACAATGAGCAGTTCTTC; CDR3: CASGYNEQFF
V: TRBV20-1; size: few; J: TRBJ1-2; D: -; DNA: TGCAGTGCCCCATGCGGAACAGGGCTTACCTATGGCTACACCTTC; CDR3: CSAPCGTGLTYGYTF
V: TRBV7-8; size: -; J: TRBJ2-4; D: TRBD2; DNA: TGTGCCAGCAGCTTAGCGCGGAGCGGGAGGATTAAAAACATTCAGTACTTC; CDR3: CASSLARSGRIKNIQYF
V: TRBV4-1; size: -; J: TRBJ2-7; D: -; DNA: TGCGCCAGCAGCCAGTTCGCTTGGAACGAGCAGTACTTC; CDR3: CASSQFAWNEQYF
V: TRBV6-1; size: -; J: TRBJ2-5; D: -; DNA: TGTGCCAGCAGTTCGGGTGCAGGGGAAGAGACCCAGTACTTC; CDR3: CASSSGAGEETQYF
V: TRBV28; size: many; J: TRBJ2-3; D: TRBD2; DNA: TGTGCCAGCAGTTTATGGGGACTAGCGGGAGCCGCGGGAGATACGCAGTATTTT; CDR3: CASSLWGLAGAAGDTQYF
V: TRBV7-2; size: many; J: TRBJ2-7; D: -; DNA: TGTGCCAGCAGCCCCCGCAGGGGTCCTAGCTCCTACGAGCAGTACTTC; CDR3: CASSPRRGPSSYEQYF
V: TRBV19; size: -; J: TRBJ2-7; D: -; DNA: TGTGCCACCCACCTTTCCGGGACAAACGAGCAGTACTTC; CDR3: CATHLSGTNEQYF
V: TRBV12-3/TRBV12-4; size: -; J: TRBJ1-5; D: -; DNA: TGTGCCGGCAGTTTGATGGAGGGGTATGGACAGCCCCAGCATTTT; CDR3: CAGSLMEGYGQPQHF
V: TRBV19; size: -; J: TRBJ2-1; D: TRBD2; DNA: TGTGCCAGTAGTATGAGCGGGAGGGCCAATGAGCAGTTCTTC; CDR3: CASSMSGRANEQFF
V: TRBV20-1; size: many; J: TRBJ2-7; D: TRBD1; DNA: TGCAGTGCTAGAAAGAGACAGGGCTCCTACGAGCAGTACTTC; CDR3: CSARKRQGSYEQYF
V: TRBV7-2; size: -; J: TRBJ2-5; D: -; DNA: TGTGCCAGCAGCTATACAGGGTTCAGGGAGACCCAGTACTTC; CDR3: CASSYTGFRETQYF
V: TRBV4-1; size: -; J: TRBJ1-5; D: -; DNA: TGCGCCAGCAGCCAAGTTTGGGGGGACGCGAATCAGCCCCAGCATTTT; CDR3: CASSQVWGDANQPQHF
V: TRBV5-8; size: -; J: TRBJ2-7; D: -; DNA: TGTGCCAGCAGCTTGTTAGGACAGACCTACGAGCAGTACTTC; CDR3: CASSLLGQTYEQYF
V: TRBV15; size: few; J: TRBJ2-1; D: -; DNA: TGTGCCACCAGCCGCAAACGCTGGGTTGAGCAGTTCTTC; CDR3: CATSRKRWVEQFF
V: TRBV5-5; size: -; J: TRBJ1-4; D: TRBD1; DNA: TGTGCCAGCAGCACCCCCGGGACAGGGGGTGAAAAACTGTTTTTT; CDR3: CASSTPGTGGEKLFF